This entry describes one T cell receptor (beta chain). Its cognate antigen is unknown. The data were taken from a study of T cell responses to AZD1222 COVID-19 vaccine. Study results and caveats: Repertoire sampling occurred only after the peak T cell response.

Assay used: immunoSEQ multiplex PCR; TCRdb lists only in-frame clones, some missing. The sample gives 65,000 to 80,000 clones, roughly 90% of which show up once; 24% is in the top ten. The sample in question was peripheral blood, obtained on day 0 of AZD1222 vaccination. The receptor was isolated from an adult in good health.

CDR3 protein: CASSNTGDTEAFF. The CDR3 nucleotides read TGTGCCAGCAGTAATACTGGGGACACTGAAGCTTTCTTT. The gene calls are TRBV25-1 and TRBJ1-1, with unresolved D. The CDR3 sequence is 13 residues long. Germline V lookup: CDR1 MGHDK, CDR2 SYGVNS. V dropped 5 bases and J dropped 3 bases, with 10 bases sitting between them.